Listed below are T cell receptor beta chains from one sample, sequenced in a study of shared clonotypes between healthy human individuals. Data came from immunoSEQ multiplex PCR; TCRdb stores just in-frame clones and leaves some out. This table has about 960,000 clones, over 60% appearing once. Sequencing used memory CD4+ T cells sorted from blood. The receptor set was obtained from a young man in good health. Each CDR3 is given with its conserved first and last residue. The D gene is left open where the match is weak. Clone size appears in some rows only: once, few, many, or a class for an expanded clone.

. | TRBJ2-7 | TRBV19 | . | CASSIEGAYEQYF | TGTGCCAGTAGTATAGAGGGAGCTTACGAGCAGTACTTC
TRBD2 | TRBJ2-7 | TRBV18 | . | CASSPASGEQYF | TGTGCCAGCTCACCGGCTAGCGGCGAGCAGTACTTC
. | TRBJ1-3 | TRBV5-1 | once | CASSFGTGNTIYF | TGCGCCAGCAGCTTCGGGACAGGAAACACCATATATTTT
. | TRBJ2-3 | TRBV4-2 | . | CASSQEGNTDTQYF | TGTGCCAGCAGCCAAGAAGGTAACACAGATACGCAGTATTTT
. | TRBJ2-3 | TRBV6-5 | . | CASSRRIQYTDTQYF | TGTGCCAGCAGCCGTCGGATCCAATACACAGATACGCAGTATTTT
. | TRBJ1-3 | TRBV30 | . | CAWSQGHSSGNTIYF | TGTGCCTGGAGTCAGGGGCACAGCTCTGGAAACACCATATATTTT
. | TRBJ1-1 | TRBV21-1 | few | CASSKARGRYTEAFF | TGTGCCAGCAGCAAAGCAAGGGGTCGATACACTGAAGCTTTCTTT
. | TRBJ1-5 | TRBV11-2 | . | CASSLDLGSNQPQHF | TGTGCCAGCAGCTTAGATCTTGGGAGCAATCAGCCCCAGCATTTT
. | TRBJ1-2 | TRBV19 | once | CASRSQGHYGYTF | TGTGCCAGTAGAAGTCAGGGGCACTATGGCTACACCTTC
. | TRBJ1-3 | TRBV5-1 | . | CASSLGDIGNTIYF | TGCGCCAGCAGCTTGGGTGACATTGGAAACACCATATATTTT
. | TRBJ1-1 | TRBV5-1 | few | CASREGTGNTEAFF | TGCGCCAGCAGGGAAGGGACGGGAAACACTGAAGCTTTCTTT
. | TRBJ1-2 | TRBV7-6 | . | CASSGWQVRVARHYGYTF | TGTGCCAGCAGCGGATGGCAGGTCAGGGTAGCCCGTCACTATGGCTACACCTTC
. | TRBJ1-1 | TRBV11-2 | . | CASSVLSFGNTEAFF | TGTGCCAGCAGCGTTCTGAGCTTTGGCAACACTGAAGCTTTCTTT
. | TRBJ2-7 | TRBV5-1 | . | CASSPVATSSYEQYF | TGCGCCAGCAGCCCGGTAGCGACATCTAGCTACGAGCAGTACTTC
TRBD1 | TRBJ1-1 | TRBV5-4 | . | CASSRGSGGADHEAFF | TGTGCCAGCAGCAGGGGCTCAGGGGGCGCAGATCATGAGGCTTTCTTT
. | TRBJ2-2 | TRBV14 | . | CASSQAFLNTGELFF | TGTGCCAGCAGCCAAGCATTCCTGAACACCGGGGAGCTGTTTTTT
. | TRBJ2-7 | TRBV5-4 | . | CASSPGGQQYYEQYF | TGTGCCAGCAGCCCCGGGGGACAGCAGTACTACGAGCAGTACTTC
. | TRBJ2-1 | TRBV11-2 | . | CASSLGGSYNEQFF | TGTGCCAGCAGCTTAGGTGGCTCCTACAATGAGCAGTTCTTC
TRBD2 | TRBJ2-5 | TRBV11-2 | . | CASSSALSGGFETQYF | TGTGCCAGCAGCTCAGCCCTGTCGGGGGGTTTTGAGACCCAGTACTTC